This TCR beta chain was sequenced in a study of blood T cell repertoires in COVID-19. This clone was seen only once. Germline V gene data show CDR1 as KGHDR and CDR2 as SFDVKD. This CDR3 is built from 15 residues. V was pared by 2 bases and J by 4 bases, with 5 bases of the junction left unmatched. Using immunoSEQ multiplex PCR, the repertoire was profiled, and TCRdb retains in-frame clones only, with some absent. The data hold around 400,000 clones, with roughly 90% observed a single time. Living in 24 US areas, the participants were between roughly 18 and 90 years of age. The J gene is TRBJ2-7, the V gene TRBV24-1; 9 nucleotides agree with TRBD2. This clonotype was sampled from a woman between 18 and 30 years old who had been exposed to COVID-19. The sequenced sample was PBMCs or T cells enriched from blood (not recorded which). CDR3 DNA: TGTGCCACCAGTGATTCCGGGACTAGCAGATACGAGCAGTACTTC. Amino acid sequence: CATSDSGTSRYEQYF.